One and the same sample provided the 11 T cell receptor beta chains below, sequenced in a study of OX40 agonist ivuxolimab in advanced cancers. Measured with immunoSEQ multiplex PCR; TCRdb has only the in-frame clones, and not every one. Among about 41,000 clones, around 87% were seen once, and the ten largest hold 3% to 4%. Sequencing was performed on CD4+ or CD8+ T cells sorted from blood, taken in a trial of the OX40 agonist ivuxolimab. The receptors originated from an adult with an advanced solid tumor such as melanoma, head and neck, liver or kidney cancer.

The V call is TRBV10-3, the J call TRBJ1-1, with D tentatively TRBD1 (5 bases). The CDR3 is 13 amino acids. From germline, CDR1 is ENHRY and CDR2 SYGVKD. The germline V and J ends were trimmed by 7 bases and 1 base, with 10 bases remaining between them. The CDR3 sequence: CAITQGGNTEAFF. The CDR3 DNA sequence: TGTGCCATCACCCAGGGTGGGAACACTGAAGCTTTCTTT.

V gene TRBV10-2 combines with J gene TRBJ2-3, with 11 bases that match TRBD2. V trimming: 10 bases; J trimming: 3 bases; junction bases outside the gene matches: 6. Germline V gene data show CDR1 as WSHSY and CDR2 as SAAADI. CDR3 length: 14 amino acids. The CDR3 here is CANKLAGVTDTQYF. The CDR3 DNA is TGCGCCAACAAACTAGCGGGAGTTACAGATACGCAGTATTTT.

The rearrangement joins TRBV27 to TRBJ2-7; no firm D call. This CDR3 has 14 residues. V lost 2 bases, J lost 2 bases, and 10 bases lay in between. Germline CDR1 is MNHEY and CDR2 is SMNVEV (reference sequence). The CDR3 spells CASSLNGRTYEQYF. The DNA for the CDR3 is TGTGCCAGCAGTTTAAATGGACGGACCTACGAGCAGTACTTC.

This chain links TRBV30 with TRBJ2-1, with 7 bases fitting TRBD2. The CDR3 is 15 amino acids. Germline V gives CDR1 GTSNPN, CDR2 SVGIG (reference sequence). J lost 10 bases, V lost 1 base, and 13 bases had no gene match. CDR3 protein: CAWSDRDYPLIEQFF. The CDR3 region has the DNA TGTGCCTGGAGTGACCGGGACTACCCGTTAATCGAGCAGTTCTTC.

The chain links TRBV5-6 to TRBJ1-2; D is perhaps TRBD1 (5 bases). V was clipped by 7 bases and J by 2 bases, with 18 bases between them. Per germline, CDR1 SGHDT and CDR2 YYEEEE. The CDR3 loop spans 15 amino acids. The CDR3 DNA follows: TGTGCCAGCTGGTCGGGGCAGCGGCCCAACTATGGCTACACCTTC. The encoded protein is CASWSGQRPNYGYTF.

This chain joins TRBV30 and TRBJ2-3, with D perhaps matching TRBD2 (6 bases). The CDR3 length is 11 residues. Germline assignment: CDR1 GTSNPN and CDR2 SVGIG (reference sequence). The V gene lost 4 bases and the J gene lost 7 bases, with 9 bases spanning the gap. In DNA, the CDR3 is TGTGCCTGGATGGGGGGTTATACGCAGTATTTT. This encodes CAWMGGYTQYF.

J is TRBJ2-7 and V is TRBV30; D is unresolved. Trimming took off 7 bases at V and 4 bases at J, with 20 bases between the two ends. This CDR3 is 14 amino acids long. CDR1 and CDR2 (germline): GTSNPN, SVGIG (reference sequence). This CDR3 is CASRKPSSPYEQYF. The CDR3 DNA reads as TGTGCCTCCAGGAAGCCCTCCTCCCCGTACGAGCAGTACTTC.

This clone has a handful of counts. This chain connects TRBV5-4 to TRBJ2-7; the match to TRBD1 covers 7 bases. V trimming: 3 bases; J trimming: 2 bases; junction bases outside the gene matches: 11. This CDR3 is built from 16 residues. The germline V gene has CDR1 SGHNT and CDR2 YYREEE (reference sequence). The CDR3 sequence: CASSSLSGTATYEQYF. The CDR3 bases are TGTGCCAGCAGCTCTCTTTCCGGGACAGCAACCTACGAGCAGTACTTC.

This clone was seen more than once but under ten times. The chain uses TRBV18 and TRBJ2-1, with 9 nucleotides matching TRBD1. The germline V gene has CDR1 KGHSH and CDR2 LQKENI. With V trimmed by 3 bases and J by 6 bases, 6 bases remained unmatched. The CDR3 extends over 15 amino acids. The CDR3, as DNA: TGTGCCAGCTCACCTGGGACAGGGTCGGGCAATGAGCAGTTCTTC. Translating it yields CASSPGTGSGNEQFF.

This clone was observed once. The chain combines TRBV9 with TRBJ1-1; no clear D gene. Germline CDR1 reads SGDLS; CDR2 reads YYNGEE. V was cut by 7 bases and J by 0 bases, with 13 bases left in between. This CDR3 is built from 14 residues. CDR3 region: CASARARMNTEAFF. The CDR3 nucleotides read TGTGCCAGCGCAAGGGCAAGGATGAACACTGAAGCTTTCTTT.

J is TRBJ2-6 and V is TRBV27; possible D gene TRBD1, 6 bases. The CDR3 loop spans 20 amino acids. Trimming took off 2 bases at V and 1 base at J, with 21 bases between the two ends. Germline lookup yields CDR1 MNHEY and CDR2 SMNVEV (reference sequence). CDR3 nucleotide sequence: TGTGCCAGCAGTTTACGTCAGACAGGCCAAGGATTGTCTGGGGCCAACGTCCTGACTTTC. Its translation is CASSLRQTGQGLSGANVLTF.